The 15 T cell receptor beta chains below were found in one sample sequenced in a study of blood T cell repertoires in COVID-19. TCRdb's copy holds only in-frame clones and misses some; the assay was immunoSEQ multiplex PCR. The profile shows fewer than 450,000 clones, about 87% of them singletons. The sample comprised peripheral blood. These TCRs come from a woman in her forties or fifties with COVID-19, enrolled during active disease.

The V gene is TRBV7-3, the J gene TRBJ2-3, with TRBD2 matching over 16 bases. This CDR3 has 18 residues. From germline, CDR1 is SGHTA and CDR2 FQGTGA. Trimming cost V 5 bases and J 2 bases; bases outside gene matches: 7. The CDR3 loop reads CASSLGTSGGALTDTQYF. CDR3 nucleotides: TGTGCCAGCAGCCTCGGGACTAGCGGGGGGGCTCTCACAGATACGCAGTATTTT.

The chain combines TRBV18 with TRBJ1-2; D remains unclear. CDR3 length: 16 amino acids. Per the germline V gene, CDR1 is KGHSH and CDR2 is LQKENI. V lost 4 bases to trimming and J lost 7 bases, with 22 bases between them. Written as DNA, the CDR3 is TGTGCCAGCTCACTTGAGGGAGGCCCTCTTACTCGTGGCTACACCTTC. Translating gives CASSLEGGPLTRGYTF.

The chain employs TRBV9 and TRBJ2-7; the match to TRBD2 covers 11 bases. CDR1 is SGDLS and CDR2 is YYNGEE in the germline V gene. The CDR3 contains 14 residues. Germline trimming cut 7 bases from V and 7 bases from J; bases unmatched to any gene: 10. The CDR3 protein is CASGPSGGPGEQYF. The CDR3 coding sequence is TGTGCCAGCGGACCTAGCGGGGGGCCGGGGGAGCAGTACTTC.

The genes are TRBV6-5 and TRBJ2-2, with D possibly being TRBD2 (5 bases). Germline V gene data show CDR1 as MNHEY and CDR2 as SVGAGI. V was cut by 5 bases and J by 2 bases, with 9 bases left in between. This CDR3 region has 14 residues. The DNA for the CDR3 is TGTGCCAGCAGTCCGACTATTAACACCGGGGAGCTGTTTTTT. Translating it yields CASSPTINTGELFF.

V gene TRBV5-1 combines with J gene TRBJ2-3, with a weak D call TRBD1 (7 bases). Deletions cut 4 bases from V and 1 base from J, with 16 bases between. CDR1 is SGHRS, CDR2 YFSETQ, per germline. This CDR3 spans 16 amino acids. CDR3: CASSPEEGARTDTQYF. The CDR3 bases are TGCGCCAGCAGCCCGGAGGAGGGGGCTCGCACAGATACGCAGTATTTT.

The rearrangement links TRBV30 to TRBJ1-1; 8 nucleotides align to TRBD1. The CDR3 has 13 amino acids. The germline CDR1 and CDR2 sequences are GTSNPN and SVGIG (reference sequence). Trimming at V came to 5 bases and at J to 0 bases, leaving 2 bases not matched to a gene. The CDR3 DNA reads TGTGCCTGGTGGGACAGGTTGAACACTGAAGCTTTCTTT. Residues: CAWWDRLNTEAFF.

The rearrangement links TRBV19 to TRBJ2-7, with TRBD2 identical over 8 bases. CDR3 size: 15 residues. Germline loops: CDR1 LNHDA, CDR2 SQIVND (reference sequence). Trimming took 5 bases from V and 1 from J; bases not matched to a gene: 7. CDR3 amino acids: CASSPSGGLSYEQYF. CDR3 in DNA: TGTGCCAGTAGTCCCTCGGGGGGGCTTTCCTACGAGCAGTACTTC. Based on the CDR3 plus reference TRBV19 and TRBJ2-7, the full variable domain is DGGITQSPKYLFRKEGQNVTLSCEQNLNHDAMYWYRQDPGQGLRLIYYSQIVNDFQKGDIAEGYSVSREKKESFPLTVTSAQKNPTAFYLCASSPSGGLSYEQYFGPGTRLTVT.

This chain uses TRBV7-2 with TRBJ2-7, with 7 bases aligning to TRBD1. The V segment lost 2 bases and the J segment 0 bases; nucleotides outside the gene matches: 4. The CDR3 is 15 residues long. Germline V lookup: CDR1 SGHTA, CDR2 FQGNSA. The CDR3 coding sequence is TGTGCCAGCAGCTTACAAGGGACAGCCTCCTACGAGCAGTACTTC. It encodes CASSLQGTASYEQYF.

This chain connects TRBV7-9 to TRBJ1-1, with D uncertain. Trimming removed 0 bases at V and 6 bases at J, with 8 bases between. The CDR3 is made up of 13 amino acids. CDR1 is SEHNR, CDR2 FQNEAQ, per germline (reference sequence). CDR3 sequence reads: CASSLASVSEAFF. DNA for the CDR3: TGTGCCAGCAGCTTAGCGAGCGTCTCTGAAGCTTTCTTT.

This clone was counted a single time. The chain has TRBV30 and TRBJ2-7; 7 bases fit TRBD1. Germline V gives CDR1 GTSNPN, CDR2 SVGIG (reference sequence). V shed 5 bases, J shed 1 base, and the junction held 8 bases outside the gene matches. The CDR3 length is 14 residues. DNA for the CDR3: TGTGCCTGGGGCTCGGACAGGACTTCCTACGAGCAGTACTTC. Residues: CAWGSDRTSYEQYF.

The rearrangement links TRBV6-5 to TRBJ1-6, with 8 bases lining up with TRBD1. J gave up 10 bases and V 0 bases, and 8 bases lay outside the gene matches. The CDR3 contains 16 residues. Germline V lookup: CDR1 MNHEY, CDR2 SVGAGI. CDR3 residues: CASSYSQQGVGSPLHF. The CDR3 nucleotides read TGTGCCAGCAGTTACTCCCAACAGGGGGTAGGATCACCCCTCCACTTT.

The J gene is TRBJ2-3, the V gene TRBV5-4; D is unclear. The germline V gene has CDR1 SGHNT and CDR2 YYREEE (reference sequence). The CDR3 length is 16 residues. Trimming shortened V by 0 bases and J by 3 bases, and 14 bases separated the two germline ends. The CDR3 reads CASSLEPTAVTDTQYF. The CDR3, as DNA: TGTGCCAGCAGCTTGGAACCAACAGCAGTAACAGATACGCAGTATTTT. Filled out from reference TRBV5-4 and TRBJ2-3, the complete variable domain reads ETGVTQSPTHLIKTRGQQVTLRCSSQSGHNTVSWYQQALGQGPQFIFQYYREEENGRGNFPPRFSGLQFPNYSSELNVNALELDDSALYLCASSLEPTAVTDTQYFGPGTRLTVL.

The sample holds one count of this clone. The chain couples TRBV3-1 (or the pseudogene TRBV3-2) to TRBJ2-4; D unresolved. Trimming took off 3 bases at V and 2 bases at J, with 11 bases between the two ends. The CDR3 runs 15 residues. Per the germline V gene, CDR1 is LGHDT and CDR2 is YNNKEL (reference sequence). CDR3 sequence: CASSQGAGTKNIQYF. In nucleotides, the CDR3 is TGTGCCAGCAGCCAGGGTGCAGGTACCAAAAACATTCAGTACTTC.

This chain joins TRBV19 and TRBJ2-3, with D tentatively TRBD2 (5 bases). This CDR3 has 15 residues. Germline CDR1 and CDR2: LNHDA and SQIVND (reference sequence). V lost 5 bases, J lost 6 bases, and 18 bases lay in between. The CDR3 nucleotides read TGTGCCAGTAGTGAACCGACTACTGGAGCTGATACGCAGTATTTT. Encoded protein: CASSEPTTGADTQYF.

Only one count was recorded for this clone. The rearrangement joins TRBV7-8 to TRBJ1-4; 7 nucleotides line up with TRBD1. V was clipped by 5 bases and J by 3 bases; unmatched bases: 9. The CDR3 length is 16 residues. Germline CDR1 reads SGHVS; CDR2 reads FQNEAQ. Here the CDR3 reads CASSVPNTGANEKLFF. CDR3 DNA: TGTGCCAGCAGCGTACCCAACACAGGGGCTAATGAAAAACTGTTTTTT.